This TCR beta chain was obtained from a study of cytomegalovirus exposure and HLA in healthy donors. Looking at the study overall: Of the donors genotyped, 398 in all, about 81% fell in the Caucasian-associated ancestry cluster. Study-wide findings and caveats: Whilst most TCR sequences proved rare, a subset of public TCRs occurred across many donors.

Primers for the PCR totalled 60 Vbeta and 13 Jbeta. Assay used: immunoSEQ multiplex PCR; TCRdb lists only in-frame clones, some missing. The table shows about 57,000 clones, with around 83% occurring only once. About this clone itself: Its antigen is as yet unknown.

The germline CDR1 and CDR2 sequences are SQVTM and ANQGSEA. The CDR3 totals 11 residues. Between the trimmed V and J ends, which lost 0 bases and 14 bases, there was a span of 13 bases. The genes are TRBV29-1 and TRBJ1-2; D is perhaps TRBD1 (6 bases). The sequencing sample was made of PBMCs. The receptor comes from a young man in good health and CMV-seronegative. As DNA, the CDR3 is TGCAGCGTTGAAGAGAGCGACAGGTTGACCTTC. It is translated as CSVEESDRLTF.